This record looks at one T cell receptor (beta chain) sequence and its context. The germline gives CDR1 DFQATT, CDR2 SNEGSKA (reference sequence). The CDR3 totals 15 residues. The data stem from a study of CXCR3-negative and CXCR3-positive naive CD8 T cells. Libraries of TRB cDNA were made by 5' RACE and carried UMIs. TCRdb derives one entry per CDR3 protein from the 5' RACE reads, leaving out DNA. The sample has about 22,000 distinct CDR3 sequences. Source material: memory CD8+ T cells from blood. The clonotype was recovered from a human donor in good health. Some clones in this sample may be carry-over from other donors' samples. J is TRBJ2-2 and V is TRBV20-1; TCRdb picks TRBD2, but there is no DNA to check that call. This chain's CDR3 is CSARVREWDTGELFF.